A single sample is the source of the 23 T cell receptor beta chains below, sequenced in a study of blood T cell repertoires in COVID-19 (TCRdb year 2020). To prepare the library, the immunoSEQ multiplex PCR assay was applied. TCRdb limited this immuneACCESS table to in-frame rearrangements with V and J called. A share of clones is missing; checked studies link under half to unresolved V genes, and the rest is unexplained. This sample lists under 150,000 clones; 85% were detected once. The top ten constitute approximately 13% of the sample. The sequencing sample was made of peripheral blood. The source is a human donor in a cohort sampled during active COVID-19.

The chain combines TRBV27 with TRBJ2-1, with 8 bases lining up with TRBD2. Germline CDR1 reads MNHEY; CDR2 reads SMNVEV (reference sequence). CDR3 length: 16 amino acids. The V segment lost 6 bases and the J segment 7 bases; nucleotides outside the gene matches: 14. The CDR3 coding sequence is TGTGCCAGCAGCCTCCCAAGCTCGGGGGGGCCGAATGAGCAGTTCTTC. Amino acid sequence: CASSLPSSGGPNEQFF.

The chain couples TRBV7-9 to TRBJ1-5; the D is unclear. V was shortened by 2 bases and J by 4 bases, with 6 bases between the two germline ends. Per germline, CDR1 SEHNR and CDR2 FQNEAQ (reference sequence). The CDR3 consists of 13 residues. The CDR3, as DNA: TGTGCCAGCAGCTTATACGGGAATCAGCCCCAGCATTTT. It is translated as CASSLYGNQPQHF.

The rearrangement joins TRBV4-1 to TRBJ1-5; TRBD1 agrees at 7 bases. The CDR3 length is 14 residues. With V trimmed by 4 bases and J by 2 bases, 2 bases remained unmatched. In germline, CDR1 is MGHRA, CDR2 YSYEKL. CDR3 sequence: CASSRGTGNQPQHF. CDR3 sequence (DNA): TGCGCCAGCAGCCGCGGGACAGGCAATCAGCCCCAGCATTTT.

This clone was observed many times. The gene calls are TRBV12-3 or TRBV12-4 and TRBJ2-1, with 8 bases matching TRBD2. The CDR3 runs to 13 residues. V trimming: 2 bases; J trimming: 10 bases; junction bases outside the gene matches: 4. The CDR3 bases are TGTGCCAGCAGTTTATCGGGGGGGCGGGAGCAGTTCTTC. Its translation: CASSLSGGREQFF.

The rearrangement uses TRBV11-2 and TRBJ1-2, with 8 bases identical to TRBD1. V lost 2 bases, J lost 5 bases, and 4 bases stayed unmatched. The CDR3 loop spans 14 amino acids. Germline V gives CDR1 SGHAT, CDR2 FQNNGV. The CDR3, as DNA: TGTGCCAGCAGCTTACGAACAGGGGGATATGGCTACACCTTC. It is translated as CASSLRTGGYGYTF.

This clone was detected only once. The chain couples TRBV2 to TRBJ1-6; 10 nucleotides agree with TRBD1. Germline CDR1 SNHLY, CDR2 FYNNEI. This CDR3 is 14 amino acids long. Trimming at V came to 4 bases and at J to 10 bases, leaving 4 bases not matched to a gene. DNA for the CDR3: TGTGCCAGCAGTGGATGGGACAGGGGATCACCCCTCCACTTT. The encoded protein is CASSGWDRGSPLHF.

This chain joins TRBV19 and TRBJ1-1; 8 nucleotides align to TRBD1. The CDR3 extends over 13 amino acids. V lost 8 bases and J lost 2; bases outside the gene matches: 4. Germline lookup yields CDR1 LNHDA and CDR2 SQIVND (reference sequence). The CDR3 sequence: CASLQGGNTEAFF. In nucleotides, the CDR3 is TGTGCCAGTTTACAGGGGGGAAACACTGAAGCTTTCTTT.

The CDR3 here is CASSQDWNREKFYGYTF. CDR3 DNA: TGCGCCAGCAGCCAAGATTGGAACAGGGAGAAATTCTATGGCTACACCTTC. V gene TRBV4-3 combines with J gene TRBJ1-2; a possible D gene is TRBD1 (6 bases). The CDR3 runs to 17 residues. Germline CDR1 is LGHNA and CDR2 is YSLEER. The V and J ends lost 0 bases and 4 bases respectively, with 18 bases between them.

CDR3 amino acids: CASSQGIAQGDYGYTF. CDR3 DNA sequence: TGCGCCAGCAGCCAAGGCATAGCACAGGGAGACTATGGCTACACCTTC. The chain joins TRBV4-3 to TRBJ1-2; D is perhaps TRBD1 (6 bases). The germline V and J ends were trimmed by 1 base and 3 bases, with 15 bases remaining between them. CDR3 length: 16 residues. Germline V gene sequence: CDR1 LGHNA, CDR2 YSLEER.

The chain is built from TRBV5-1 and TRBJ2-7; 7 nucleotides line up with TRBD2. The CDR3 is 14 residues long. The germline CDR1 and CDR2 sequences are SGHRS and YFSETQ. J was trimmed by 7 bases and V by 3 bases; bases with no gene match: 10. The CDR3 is CASSWGAGTPEQYF. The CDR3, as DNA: TGCGCCAGCAGCTGGGGAGCGGGGACTCCAGAGCAGTACTTC.

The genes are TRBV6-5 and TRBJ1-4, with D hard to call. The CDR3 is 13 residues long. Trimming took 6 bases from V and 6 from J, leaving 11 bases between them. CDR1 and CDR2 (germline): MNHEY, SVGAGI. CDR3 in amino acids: CASSGLADEKLFF. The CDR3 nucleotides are TGTGCCAGCAGCGGGTTAGCAGATGAAAAACTGTTTTTT.

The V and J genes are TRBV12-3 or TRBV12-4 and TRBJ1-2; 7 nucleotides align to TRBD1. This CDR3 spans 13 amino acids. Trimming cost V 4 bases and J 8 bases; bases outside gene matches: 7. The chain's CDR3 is CASSYRGLEGYTF. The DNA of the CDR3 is TGTGCCAGCAGTTACAGGGGACTGGAGGGCTACACCTTC.

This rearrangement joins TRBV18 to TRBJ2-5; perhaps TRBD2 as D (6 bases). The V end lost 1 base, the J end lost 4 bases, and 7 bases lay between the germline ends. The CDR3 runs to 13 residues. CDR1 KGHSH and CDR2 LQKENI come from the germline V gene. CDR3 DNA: TGTGCCAGCTCACCACTGGGAGGAGAGACCCAGTACTTC. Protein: CASSPLGGETQYF.

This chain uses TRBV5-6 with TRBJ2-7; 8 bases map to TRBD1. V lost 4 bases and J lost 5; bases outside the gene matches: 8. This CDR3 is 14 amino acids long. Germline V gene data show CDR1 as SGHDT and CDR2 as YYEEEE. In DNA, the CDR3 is TGTGCCAGCAGCAGAGGACAGGGTTCCCACGAGCAGTACTTC. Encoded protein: CASSRGQGSHEQYF.

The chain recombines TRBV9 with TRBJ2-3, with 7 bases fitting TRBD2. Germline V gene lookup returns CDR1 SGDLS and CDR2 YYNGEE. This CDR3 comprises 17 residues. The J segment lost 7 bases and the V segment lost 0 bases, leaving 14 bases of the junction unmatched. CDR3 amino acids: CASSVGGTSDVTNTQYF. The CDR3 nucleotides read TGTGCCAGCAGCGTAGGAGGCACTAGCGATGTTACAAATACGCAGTATTTT.

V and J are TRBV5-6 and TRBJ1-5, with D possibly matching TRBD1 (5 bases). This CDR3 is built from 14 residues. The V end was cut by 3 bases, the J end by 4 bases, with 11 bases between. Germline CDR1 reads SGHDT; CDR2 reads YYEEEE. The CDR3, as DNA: TGTGCCAGCAGCTCCTTTCAGGGTAATCAGCCCCAGCATTTT. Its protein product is CASSSFQGNQPQHF. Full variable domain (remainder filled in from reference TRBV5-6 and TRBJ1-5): DAGVTQSPTHLIKTRGQQVTLRCSPKSGHDTVSWYQQALGQGPQFIFQYYEEEERQRGNFPDRFSGHQFPNYSSELNVNALLLGDSALYLCASSSFQGNQPQHFGDGTRLSIL.

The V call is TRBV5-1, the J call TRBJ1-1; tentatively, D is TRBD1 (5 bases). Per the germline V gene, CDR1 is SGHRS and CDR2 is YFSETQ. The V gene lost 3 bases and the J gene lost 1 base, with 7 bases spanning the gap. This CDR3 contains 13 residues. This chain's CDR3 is CASSSQGNTEAFF. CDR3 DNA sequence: TGCGCCAGCAGCTCCCAGGGGAACACTGAAGCTTTCTTT.

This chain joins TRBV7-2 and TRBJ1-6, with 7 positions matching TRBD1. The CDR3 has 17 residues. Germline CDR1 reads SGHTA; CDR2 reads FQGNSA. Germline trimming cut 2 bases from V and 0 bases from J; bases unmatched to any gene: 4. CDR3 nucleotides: TGTGCCAGCAGCTTAAGGGCAGGGGGCTCCTATAATTCACCCCTCCACTTT. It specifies CASSLRAGGSYNSPLHF.

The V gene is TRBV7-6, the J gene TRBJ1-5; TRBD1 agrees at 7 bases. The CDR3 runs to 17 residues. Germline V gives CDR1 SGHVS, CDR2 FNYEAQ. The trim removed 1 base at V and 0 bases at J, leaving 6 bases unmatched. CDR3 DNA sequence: TGTGCCAGCAGCTTAGTAGGAGGGGGCCCTAGCAATCAGCCCCAGCATTTT. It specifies CASSLVGGGPSNQPQHF.

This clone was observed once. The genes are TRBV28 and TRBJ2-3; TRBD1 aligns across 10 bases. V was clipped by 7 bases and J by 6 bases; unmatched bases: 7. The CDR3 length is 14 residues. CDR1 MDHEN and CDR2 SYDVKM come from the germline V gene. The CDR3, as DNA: TGTGCCAGCACTGGACAGGGGGGTCGGGATACGCAGTATTTT. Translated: CASTGQGGRDTQYF.

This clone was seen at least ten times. Here the CDR3 DNA reads TGTGCCAGCAGTACCCTGGACAGGGCGAACACTGAAGCTTTCTTT. Translation: CASSTLDRANTEAFF. The rearrangement joins TRBV6-6 to TRBJ1-1; 8 bases are shared with TRBD1. V shed 5 bases, J shed 1 base, and the junction held 6 bases outside the gene matches. Germline CDR1 reads MNHNY; CDR2 reads SVGAGI (reference sequence). This CDR3 spans 15 amino acids.

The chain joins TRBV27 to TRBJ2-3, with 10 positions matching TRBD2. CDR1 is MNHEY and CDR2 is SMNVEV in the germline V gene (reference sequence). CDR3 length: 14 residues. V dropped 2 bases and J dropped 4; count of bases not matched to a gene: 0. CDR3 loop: CASSLLAGADTQYF. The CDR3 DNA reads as TGTGCCAGCAGTTTACTAGCGGGGGCAGATACGCAGTATTTT.

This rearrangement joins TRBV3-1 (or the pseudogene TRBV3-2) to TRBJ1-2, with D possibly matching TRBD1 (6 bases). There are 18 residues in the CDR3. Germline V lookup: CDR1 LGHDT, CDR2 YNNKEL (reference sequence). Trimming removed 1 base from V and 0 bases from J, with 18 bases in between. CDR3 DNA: TGTGCCAGCAGCCAAGGTTTCGAATTCAGGGGACCTAACTATGGCTACACCTTC. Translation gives CASSQGFEFRGPNYGYTF.